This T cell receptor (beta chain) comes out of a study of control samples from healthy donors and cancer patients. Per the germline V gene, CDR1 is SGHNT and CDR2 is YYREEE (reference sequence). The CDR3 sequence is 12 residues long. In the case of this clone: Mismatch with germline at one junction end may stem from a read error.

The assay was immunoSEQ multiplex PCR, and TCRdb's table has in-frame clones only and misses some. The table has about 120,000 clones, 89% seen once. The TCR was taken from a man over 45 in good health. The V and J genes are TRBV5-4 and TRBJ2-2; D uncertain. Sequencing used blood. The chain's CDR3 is CASNLATGELFF. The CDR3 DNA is TGTGCCAGCAACTTGGCCACCGGGGAGCTGTTTTTT.